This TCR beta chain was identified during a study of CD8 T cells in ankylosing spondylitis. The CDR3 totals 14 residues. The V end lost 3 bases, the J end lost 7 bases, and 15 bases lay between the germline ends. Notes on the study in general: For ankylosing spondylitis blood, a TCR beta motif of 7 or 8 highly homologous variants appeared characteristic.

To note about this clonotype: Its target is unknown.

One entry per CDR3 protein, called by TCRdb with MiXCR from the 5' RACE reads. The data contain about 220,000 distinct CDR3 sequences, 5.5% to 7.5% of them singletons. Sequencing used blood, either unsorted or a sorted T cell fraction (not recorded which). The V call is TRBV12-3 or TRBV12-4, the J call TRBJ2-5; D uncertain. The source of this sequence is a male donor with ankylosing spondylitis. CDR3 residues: CASSLGTPGGTQYF. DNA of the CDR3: TGTGCCAGCAGTTTGGGCACCCCGGGTGGGACCCAGTACTTC.